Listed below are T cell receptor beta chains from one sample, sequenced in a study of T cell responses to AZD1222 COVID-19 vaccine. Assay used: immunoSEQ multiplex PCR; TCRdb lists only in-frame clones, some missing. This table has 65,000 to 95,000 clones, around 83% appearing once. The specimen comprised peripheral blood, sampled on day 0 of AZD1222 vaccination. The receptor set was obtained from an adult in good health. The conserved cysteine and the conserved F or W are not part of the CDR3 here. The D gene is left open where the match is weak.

cdr3_aa: ASSVGQGAGETQY; j_call: TRBJ2-5; d_call: TRBD1; v_call: TRBV11-1
cdr3_aa: ASSQTGTSGGEQY; j_call: TRBJ2-7; d_call: TRBD2; v_call: TRBV4-1
cdr3_aa: AIGLNRPQH; j_call: TRBJ1-5; d_call: .; v_call: TRBV10-3
cdr3_aa: ASSPGTGRGEAKNIQY; j_call: TRBJ2-4; d_call: TRBD1; v_call: TRBV11-3
cdr3_aa: ASSSRQVGIGEQY; j_call: TRBJ2-7; d_call: .; v_call: TRBV7-2
cdr3_aa: ASSIDPGEQY; j_call: TRBJ2-7; d_call: .; v_call: TRBV19
cdr3_aa: ASSYPRVAGAPN; j_call: TRBJ2-5; d_call: TRBD2; v_call: TRBV6-2/TRBV6-3
cdr3_aa: ADGDGSDNYEQY; j_call: TRBJ2-7; d_call: .; v_call: TRBV21-1
cdr3_aa: ASSIGGTESYEQY; j_call: TRBJ2-7; d_call: .; v_call: TRBV19
cdr3_aa: ATDPRQGANTEAF; j_call: TRBJ1-1; d_call: TRBD1; v_call: TRBV10-3
cdr3_aa: ASNQRDRGEKLF; j_call: TRBJ1-4; d_call: TRBD1; v_call: TRBV13
cdr3_aa: ASSPRPDRGREAF; j_call: TRBJ1-1; d_call: TRBD1; v_call: TRBV7-2
cdr3_aa: ASSWGQAKNTGELF; j_call: TRBJ2-2; d_call: TRBD1; v_call: TRBV5-5
cdr3_aa: ASSIGPIASGNTIY; j_call: TRBJ1-3; d_call: .; v_call: TRBV7-3
cdr3_aa: ASSIRDRVQYEQY; j_call: TRBJ2-7; d_call: TRBD1; v_call: TRBV19
cdr3_aa: ASSGRTGSGSPLH; j_call: TRBJ1-6; d_call: TRBD1; v_call: TRBV5-1
cdr3_aa: ASSPSGTSGYTGELF; j_call: TRBJ2-2; d_call: TRBD2; v_call: TRBV6-2/TRBV6-3
cdr3_aa: ASISIRLAKNIQY; j_call: TRBJ2-4; d_call: .; v_call: TRBV5-6
cdr3_aa: ASSPVQGLLWGYT; j_call: TRBJ1-2; d_call: TRBD1; v_call: TRBV6-2/TRBV6-3
cdr3_aa: ASRPTVSNYGYT; j_call: TRBJ1-2; d_call: .; v_call: TRBV2
cdr3_aa: ASSLGLRSYEQY; j_call: TRBJ2-7; d_call: TRBD2; v_call: TRBV7-2
cdr3_aa: ASSSQRNTEAF; j_call: TRBJ1-1; d_call: .; v_call: TRBV11-1
cdr3_aa: ATSLPRTRGGYT; j_call: TRBJ1-2; d_call: .; v_call: TRBV15
cdr3_aa: ASSLAYRAGYYEQY; j_call: TRBJ2-7; d_call: .; v_call: TRBV5-6
cdr3_aa: ASSFLPANTGELF; j_call: TRBJ2-2; d_call: .; v_call: TRBV7-9
cdr3_aa: ASSPPGQGINTGELF; j_call: TRBJ2-2; d_call: TRBD1; v_call: TRBV18
cdr3_aa: ASSPSLPGGYT; j_call: TRBJ1-2; d_call: .; v_call: TRBV12-3/TRBV12-4
cdr3_aa: ASSRGVVEGETF; j_call: TRBJ1-1; d_call: .; v_call: TRBV18
cdr3_aa: ASSSTRGGIYNEQF; j_call: TRBJ2-1; d_call: TRBD2; v_call: TRBV7-2
cdr3_aa: ASSPGQAKNIQY; j_call: TRBJ2-4; d_call: .; v_call: TRBV6-5
cdr3_aa: ASSLRGAQPQH; j_call: TRBJ1-5; d_call: .; v_call: TRBV4-1